A single T cell receptor (beta chain) is shown here with its context. Its antigen is currently unknown. This sample stems from a study of graft-versus-host responses after intestinal transplantation. Trimming removed 5 bases at V and 0 bases at J, with 17 bases between. Per germline, CDR1 SGDLS and CDR2 YYNGEE. The CDR3 contains 16 residues. Data came from immunoSEQ multiplex PCR; TCRdb stores just in-frame clones and leaves some out. The sample yields over 100,000 clones, 85% to 95% seen once. The material was unstimulated CD8+ T cells sorted from spleen or lymph node cells, obtained before intestinal transplant. This chain connects TRBV9 to TRBJ1-1, with a tentative D call TRBD1 (5 bases). The sequence was obtained from a human donor who received an intestinal transplant. CDR3 nucleotide sequence: TGTGCCAGCAGTTCCACGACAGAAACTATGAACACTGAAGCTTTCTTT. This sequence encodes CASSSTTETMNTEAFF.